This TCR beta chain emerged from a study of beta chain features in type 1 diabetes. Study-wide context: Taken together, all samples contributed roughly 100 million examined sorted cells. Overall study findings and caveats: People with Type 1 diabetes carried modestly yet significantly shorter TCRB CDR3s in all four CD4+ subsets. Among patients, naive, central memory and Treg TCRB repertoires appeared more similar than among healthy donors.

Researchers reported sorting CD4+ naive, central memory, regulatory and stem cell-like memory cells via CD45RO/CCR7/CD25/CD127/CD95/CD27. TCRB transcripts that were expressed got sequenced, as all of the isolated RNA had been reverse transcribed. The method was immunoSEQ multiplex PCR; TCRdb's version includes in-frame clones alone and lacks a portion of them. The table records hundreds of thousands of clones, around an eighth of them present only once. This clone was seen a few times. Its antigen is unknown. The germline CDR1 and CDR2 sequences are ENHRY and SYGVKD. Deletions cut 7 bases from V and 8 bases from J, with 17 bases between. The CDR3 sequence is 13 residues long.

This clonotype originated in a woman between 18 and 30 years old with type 1 diabetes. Sequencing input: naive CD4+ T cells from blood. V and J are TRBV10-3 and TRBJ1-1; a possible D gene is TRBD1 (6 bases). In nucleotides, the CDR3 is TGTGCCATCACCCCGACAGGTTCAAGCGAAGCTTTCTTT. Translation: CAITPTGSSEAFF.